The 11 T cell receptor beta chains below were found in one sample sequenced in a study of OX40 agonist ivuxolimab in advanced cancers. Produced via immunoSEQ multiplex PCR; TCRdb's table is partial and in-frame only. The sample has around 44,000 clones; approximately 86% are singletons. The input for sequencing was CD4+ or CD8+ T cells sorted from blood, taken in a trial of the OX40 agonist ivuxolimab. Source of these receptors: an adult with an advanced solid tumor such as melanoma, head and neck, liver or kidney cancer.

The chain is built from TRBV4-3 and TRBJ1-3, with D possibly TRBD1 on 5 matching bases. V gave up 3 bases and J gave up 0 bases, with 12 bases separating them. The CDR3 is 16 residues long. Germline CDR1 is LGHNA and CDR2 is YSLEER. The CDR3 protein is CASSHGGLTSGNTIYF. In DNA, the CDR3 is TGCGCCAGCAGCCACGGGGGATTAACCTCTGGAAACACCATATATTTT.

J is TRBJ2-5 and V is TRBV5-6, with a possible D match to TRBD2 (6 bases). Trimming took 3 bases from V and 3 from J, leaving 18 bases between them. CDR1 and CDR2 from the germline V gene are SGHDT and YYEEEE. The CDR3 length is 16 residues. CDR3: CASSSGGVKIEETQYF. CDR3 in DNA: TGTGCCAGCAGCTCAGGCGGGGTTAAAATCGAAGAGACCCAGTACTTC.

In DNA form, the CDR3 reads TGCGCCAGCAGCCAAGATCGGGGGGTATATGGCTACACCTTC. Its protein is CASSQDRGVYGYTF. This chain uses TRBV4-1 with TRBJ1-2, with D tentatively TRBD1 (5 bases). Germline values: CDR1 MGHRA, CDR2 YSYEKL. This CDR3 has 14 residues. Deletions cut 0 bases from V and 5 bases from J, with 10 bases between.

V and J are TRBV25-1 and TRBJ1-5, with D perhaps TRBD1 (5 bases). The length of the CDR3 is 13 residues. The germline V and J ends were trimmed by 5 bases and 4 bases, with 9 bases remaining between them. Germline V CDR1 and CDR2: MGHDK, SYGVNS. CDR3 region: CASSHWGNQPQHF. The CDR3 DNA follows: TGTGCCAGCAGTCACTGGGGGAATCAGCCCCAGCATTTT.

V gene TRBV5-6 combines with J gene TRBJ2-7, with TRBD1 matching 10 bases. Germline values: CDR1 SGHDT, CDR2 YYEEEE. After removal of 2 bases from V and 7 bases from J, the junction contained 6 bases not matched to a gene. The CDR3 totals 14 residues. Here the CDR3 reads CASSLGGTGEEQYF. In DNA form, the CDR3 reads TGTGCCAGCAGCTTAGGGGGGACAGGGGAAGAGCAGTACTTC.

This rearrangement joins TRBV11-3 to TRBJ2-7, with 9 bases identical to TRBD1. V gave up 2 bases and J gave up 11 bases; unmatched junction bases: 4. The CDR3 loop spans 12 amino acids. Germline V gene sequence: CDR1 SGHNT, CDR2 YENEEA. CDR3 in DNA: TGTGCCAGCAGCTTAATCCGGGACAGGGAGTACTTC. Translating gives CASSLIRDREYF.

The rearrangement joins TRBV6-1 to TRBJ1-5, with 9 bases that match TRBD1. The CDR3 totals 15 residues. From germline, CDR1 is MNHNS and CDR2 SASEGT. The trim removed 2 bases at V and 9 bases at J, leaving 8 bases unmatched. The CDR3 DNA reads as TGTGCCAGCAGTGAACCGGGACAGGGAGGGCGGCCCCAGCATTTT. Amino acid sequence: CASSEPGQGGRPQHF.

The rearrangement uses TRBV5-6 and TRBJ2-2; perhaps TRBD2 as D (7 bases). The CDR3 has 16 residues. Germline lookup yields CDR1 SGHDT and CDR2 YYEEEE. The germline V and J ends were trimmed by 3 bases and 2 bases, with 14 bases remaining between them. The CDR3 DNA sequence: TGTGCCAGCAGCTCCCCTGGGGGGGCTAACACCGGGGAGCTGTTTTTT. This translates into CASSSPGGANTGELFF.

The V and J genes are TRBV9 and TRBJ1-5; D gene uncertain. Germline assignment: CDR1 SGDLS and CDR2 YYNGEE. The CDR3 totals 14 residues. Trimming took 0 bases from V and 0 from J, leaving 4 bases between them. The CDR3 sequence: CASSVGDSNQPQHF. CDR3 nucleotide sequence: TGTGCCAGCAGCGTAGGGGATAGCAATCAGCCCCAGCATTTT.

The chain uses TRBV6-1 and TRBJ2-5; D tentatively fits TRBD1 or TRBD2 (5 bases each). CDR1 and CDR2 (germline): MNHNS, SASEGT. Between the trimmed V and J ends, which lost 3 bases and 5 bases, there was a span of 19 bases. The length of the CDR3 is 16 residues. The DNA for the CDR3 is TGTGCCAGCAGTGATGGACAACTAGGAGCCGGGGAGACCCAGTACTTC. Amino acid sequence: CASSDGQLGAGETQYF.

The chain's CDR3 is CASSLGTSGGDEQFF. Written as DNA, the CDR3 is TGTGCCAGCAGCTTAGGGACTAGTGGGGGGGATGAGCAGTTCTTC. The chain couples TRBV7-6 to TRBJ2-1, with 7 bases that match TRBD2. The length of the CDR3 is 15 residues. The germline V gene encodes CDR1 SGHVS and CDR2 FNYEAQ. With 1 base clipped from V and 8 bases from J, the junction kept 8 bases outside the gene matches.